A selection of T cell receptor beta chains follows, all from one sample in a study of OX40 agonist ivuxolimab in advanced cancers. Sequenced by immunoSEQ multiplex PCR; TCRdb stores in-frame clones only, minus some. The data contain some 77,000 clones, about 85% of them singletons. Source: CD4+ or CD8+ T cells sorted from blood, taken in a trial of the OX40 agonist ivuxolimab. These receptors were taken from an adult with an advanced solid tumor such as melanoma, head and neck, liver or kidney cancer. Each CDR3 is given with its conserved first and last residue. The D gene is left open where the match is weak. Not all rows give a size; the values are once, few, many and, for expanded clones, a class.

V gene	J gene	D gene	clone size	CDR3 DNA	CDR3 protein
TRBV7-7	TRBJ1-1	.	once	TGTGCCAGCAGACCGGTAGGCTTGAACACTGAAGCTTTCTTT	CASRPVGLNTEAFF
TRBV18	TRBJ1-1	.	once	TGTGCCAGCTCACCGCCGGGGGCTACGACTGAAGCTTTCTTT	CASSPPGATTEAFF
TRBV7-6	TRBJ2-7	TRBD1	.	TGTGCCAGCAGCCCTGGGACAGGGGGCCCCTACGAGCAGTACTTC	CASSPGTGGPYEQYF
TRBV29-1	TRBJ2-7	TRBD2	.	TGCAGCGTTGGGGGTAGCGGGAGGGGGTACGAGCAGTACTTC	CSVGGSGRGYEQYF
TRBV5-1	TRBJ2-3	TRBD2	.	TGCGCCAGCAGAAGAGCGGGACGCACAGATACGCAGTATTTT	CASRRAGRTDTQYF
TRBV28	TRBJ2-7	.	.	TGTGCCAGCAGTTTCCCCTCGGGGGAGCAGTACTTC	CASSFPSGEQYF
TRBV7-2	TRBJ2-7	.	.	TGTGCCAGCAGCTTAGGCGTCTACGAGCAGTACTTC	CASSLGVYEQYF
TRBV5-4	TRBJ2-3	TRBD2	.	TGTGCCAGCAGCTCAAAACGGACTAGCGGGAGGTCTAGCACAGATACGCAGTATTTT	CASSSKRTSGRSSTDTQYF
TRBV6-1	TRBJ1-2	.	.	TGTGCCAGCAGTGAAGTTAGGACCAGCTATGGCTACACCTTC	CASSEVRTSYGYTF
TRBV7-9	TRBJ2-3	TRBD2	few	TGTGCCAGCAGCTTAGCCGTCGGGGGGTGGTCAGATACGCAGTATTTT	CASSLAVGGWSDTQYF
TRBV18	TRBJ2-7	.	.	TGTGCCAGCTCACCCGTGATTCAGGGAAACTACGAGCAGTACTTC	CASSPVIQGNYEQYF
TRBV28	TRBJ1-2	TRBD1	.	TGTGCCAGCAGCTATCAGGGGGCTGGCTACACCTTC	CASSYQGAGYTF
TRBV28	TRBJ1-5	.	.	TGTGCCATAGGACAGATGGGGTATCAGCCCCAGCATTTT	CAIGQMGYQPQHF
TRBV5-1	TRBJ1-4	.	.	TGCGCCAGCAGCAGAATAGAACTGTTTTTT	CASSRIELFF
TRBV19	TRBJ1-5	TRBD1	.	TGTGCCAGTAGACCACAGGGGGTTTATCAGCCCCAGCATTTT	CASRPQGVYQPQHF
TRBV28	TRBJ2-4	TRBD1	.	TGTGCCAGCAGTGGGGCCGGGACAGGGTACAAAAACATTCAGTACTTC	CASSGAGTGYKNIQYF
TRBV7-9	TRBJ2-7	TRBD2	once	TGTGCCAGCAGCTTTGGGGCGGGGGGCTTGAACTACGAGCAGTACTTC	CASSFGAGGLNYEQYF
TRBV7-3	TRBJ2-3	.	.	TGTGCCAGCAGCCAAATAGCGGCGGGGCCAACAGATACGCAGTATTTT	CASSQIAAGPTDTQYF
TRBV29-1	TRBJ2-3	TRBD2	.	TGCAGCGCTTGGGGCGGGGGGGCTAATACGCAGTATTTT	CSAWGGGANTQYF
TRBV4-1	TRBJ2-7	.	.	TGCGCCAGCAGCCAACCTGAAAGCTCCTACGAGCAGTACTTC	CASSQPESSYEQYF
TRBV6-1	TRBJ1-1	.	.	TGTGCCAGCAGTAATCTTGGGGAGGGGACTGAAGCTTTCTTT	CASSNLGEGTEAFF
TRBV18	TRBJ2-5	.	.	TGTGCCAGCTCACCACGGCAGCAAGAGACCCAGTACTTC	CASSPRQQETQYF
TRBV7-9	TRBJ2-7	.	.	TGTGCCAGCAGCTCGGTGCTACTTGGCTACGAGCAGTACTTC	CASSSVLLGYEQYF
TRBV9	TRBJ2-3	TRBD2	.	TGTGCCAGCAGAGAGGGACTAGCGGGAGAAACAGATACGCAGTATTTT	CASREGLAGETDTQYF
TRBV28	TRBJ1-2	.	.	TGTGCCAGTGCGGGGACTGCCTATGGCTACACCTTC	CASAGTAYGYTF
TRBV5-1	TRBJ2-2	.	.	TGCGCCAGCAGCTTGGTAGGGTCGGGGACCGGGGAGCTGTTTTTT	CASSLVGSGTGELFF
TRBV11-3	TRBJ2-7	TRBD1	.	TGTGCCAGCAGCTTAGGCGCCCACAGGGGGCTGTACTTC	CASSLGAHRGLYF
TRBV6-5	TRBJ1-1	TRBD1	.	TGTGCCAGCAGGTCGGGACAGCCCACTGAAGCTTTCTTT	CASRSGQPTEAFF
TRBV30	TRBJ1-2	.	.	TGTGCCTGGAGTTTGTCTCAGACAGCACCTAACTATGGCTACACCTTC	CAWSLSQTAPNYGYTF
TRBV28	TRBJ1-3	.	.	TGTGCCAGCAGTTCCCCCCGACGATTGTTCGGAAACACCATATATTTT	CASSSPRRLFGNTIYF
TRBV18	TRBJ1-1	.	.	TGTGCCAGCTCACCACTTGAGAACACTGAAGCTTTCTTT	CASSPLENTEAFF
TRBV5-1	TRBJ1-2	TRBD1	once	TGCGCCAGCAGCTTGGCCGCGACAGGGGGAGGCTACACCTTC	CASSLAATGGGYTF
TRBV4-3	TRBJ2-7	.	.	TGCGCCAGCAGCCAAGCTCGGGCAGGGGTTGACGAGCAGTACTTC	CASSQARAGVDEQYF
TRBV10-1	TRBJ2-3	.	.	TGCGCCAGCAGTGAGTCGCCAGCTCGAACAGATACGCAGTATTTT	CASSESPARTDTQYF
TRBV5-1	TRBJ2-6	.	.	TGCGCCAGCGAGGAGGGGCCTGGGGCCAACGTCCTGACTTTC	CASEEGPGANVLTF
TRBV11-2	TRBJ2-5	TRBD2	few	TGTGCCAGCAGCCACCGGACTAGCGGGGGTGAGACCCAGTACTTC	CASSHRTSGGETQYF
TRBV19	TRBJ2-1	.	.	TGTGCCAGTAGGTATTCCTCCTACAATGAGCAGTTCTTC	CASRYSSYNEQFF
TRBV10-3	TRBJ2-6	.	.	TGTGCCATCAGGGGTTACGACGGTCCCTCTGGGGCCAACGTCCTGACTTTC	CAIRGYDGPSGANVLTF
TRBV5-1	TRBJ2-1	.	.	TGCGCCAGCAGCTTGGGGGCAGGCCCTTACAATGAGCAGTTCTTC	CASSLGAGPYNEQFF
TRBV7-8	TRBJ2-7	.	.	TGTGCCAGCAGCTTAGAACAGGACCGCTCCTACGAGCAGTACTTC	CASSLEQDRSYEQYF
TRBV5-1	TRBJ2-6	TRBD1	.	TGCGCCAGCACCGGGACAGGGGTCTCTGGGGCCAACGTCCTGACTTTC	CASTGTGVSGANVLTF
TRBV10-3	TRBJ2-1	.	few	TGTGCCATCAGTGAGTCGAGAAATGAGCAGTTCTTC	CAISESRNEQFF
TRBV21-1	TRBJ1-5	.	once	TGTGCCAGCACCTTTAAGCAGCCCCAGCATTTT	CASTFKQPQHF
TRBV2	TRBJ2-7	.	.	TGTGCCAGCAGTGGTAGCAGAAGGTACGAGCAGTACTTC	CASSGSRRYEQYF
TRBV6-5	TRBJ1-3	.	.	TGTGCCAGCAGTTACTCGACCCTCTCTGGAAACACCATATATTTT	CASSYSTLSGNTIYF
TRBV14	TRBJ2-1	.	few	TGTGCCAGCAGCCAAGATCGGGGGAGGAGTGAGCAGTTCTTC	CASSQDRGRSEQFF
TRBV6-1	TRBJ1-5	.	.	TGTGCCAGCGAGTCTGGGGAAAGCAATCAGCCCCAGCATTTT	CASESGESNQPQHF
TRBV18	TRBJ2-2	.	.	TGTGCCAGCTCACCTCTCCGGCAGAGGAACACCGGGGAGCTGTTTTTT	CASSPLRQRNTGELFF
TRBV19	TRBJ2-2	.	.	TGTGCCAGTAGTCACCTGACAGGGACTAAAGGGGAGCTGTTTTTT	CASSHLTGTKGELFF
TRBV14	TRBJ1-1	.	.	TGTGCCAGCAGCCAGACCCGCCCCCGTGGGGTTGAAGCTTTCTTT	CASSQTRPRGVEAFF
TRBV7-9	TRBJ1-5	TRBD1	once	TGTGCCAGCAGCCCAGGGACAGGGGGAAATCAGCCCCAGCATTTT	CASSPGTGGNQPQHF